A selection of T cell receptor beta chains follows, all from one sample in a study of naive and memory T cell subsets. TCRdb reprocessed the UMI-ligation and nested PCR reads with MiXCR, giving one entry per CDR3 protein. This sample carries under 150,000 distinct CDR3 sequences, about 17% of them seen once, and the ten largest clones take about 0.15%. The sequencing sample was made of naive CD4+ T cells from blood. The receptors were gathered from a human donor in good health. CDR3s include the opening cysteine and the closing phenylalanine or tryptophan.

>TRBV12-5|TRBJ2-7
CASGLRTSGHEQYF
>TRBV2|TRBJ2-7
CASSEGRPPSSYEQYF
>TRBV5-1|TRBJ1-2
CASSLGQALGSGYTF
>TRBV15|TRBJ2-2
CATSREAETTNTGELFF
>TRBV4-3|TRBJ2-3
CASSQGTVHTQYF
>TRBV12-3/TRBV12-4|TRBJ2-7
CASSAPGYRGAEQYF
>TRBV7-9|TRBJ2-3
CASGRTGSTDTQYF
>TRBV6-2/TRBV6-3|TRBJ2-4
CASSYSGTDSGIQYF
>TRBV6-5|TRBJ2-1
CASSYSKLAGPGEQFF
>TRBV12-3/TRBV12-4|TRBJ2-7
CASRPGQAPSEQYF
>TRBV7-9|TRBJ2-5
CASRGPYRDSEETQYF
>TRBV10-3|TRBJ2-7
CAISDNGGSYEQYF
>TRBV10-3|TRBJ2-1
CAIRGAGGSYNEQFF
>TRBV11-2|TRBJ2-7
CASSPIAGKTYEQYF
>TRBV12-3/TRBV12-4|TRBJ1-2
CASTETGASYGYTF
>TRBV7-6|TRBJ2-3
CASSPIAGGGDTQYF
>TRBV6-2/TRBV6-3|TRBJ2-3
CASTLGTDTQYF
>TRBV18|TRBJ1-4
CASSANRGRITNEKLFF
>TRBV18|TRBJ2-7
CASSYRRDSYEQYF
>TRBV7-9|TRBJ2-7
CASSRYPVTSGTYEQYF
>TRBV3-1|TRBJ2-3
CASSQDRGTNTDTQYF
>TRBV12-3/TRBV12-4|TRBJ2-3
CASSFIRGGDTQYF
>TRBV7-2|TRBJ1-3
CASSFYLGNTIYF
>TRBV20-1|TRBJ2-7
CSATAGRARYEQYF
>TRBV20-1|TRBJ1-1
CSAGQGPSNTEAFF
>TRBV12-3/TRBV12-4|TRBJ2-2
CASSPHGGVSTGELFF
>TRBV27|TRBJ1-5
CASSRQGDQPQHF
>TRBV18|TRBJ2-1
CASSPMGAATYNEQFF
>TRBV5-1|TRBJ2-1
CASSFVRESEQFF
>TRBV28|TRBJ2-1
CASSSPGTSGRAYSYNEQFF
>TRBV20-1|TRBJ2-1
CSAIGLAEFREQFF
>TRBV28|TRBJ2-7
CASSPGTSHPYEQYF
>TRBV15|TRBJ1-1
CATSRDTPRWNTEAFF
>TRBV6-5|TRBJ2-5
CASSYRPAGAGETQYF
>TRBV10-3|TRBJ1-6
CAITADGYSPLHF
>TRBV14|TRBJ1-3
CASSRRLVRGESSGNTIYF
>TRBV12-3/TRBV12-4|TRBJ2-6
CASGGLAGETGANVLTF
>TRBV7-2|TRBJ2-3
CASSPGGSPTDTQYF
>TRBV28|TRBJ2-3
CASSFFGLAGQDTQYF
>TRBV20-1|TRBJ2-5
CSARDPVVETQYF
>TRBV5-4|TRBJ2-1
CASRQGLAYNEQFF
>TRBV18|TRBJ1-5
CASSPGADQPQHF
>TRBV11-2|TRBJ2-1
CASSLLIRTRGEQFF
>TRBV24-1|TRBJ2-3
CATSEQGVDTQYF
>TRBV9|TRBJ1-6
CASSVFDRPAVGSPLHF
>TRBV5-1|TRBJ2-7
CASSLAKGGTEQYF
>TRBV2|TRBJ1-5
CASSEAAVLFKRTDQPQHF
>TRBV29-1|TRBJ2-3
CSVGPAGGSTDTQYF
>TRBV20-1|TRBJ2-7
CSAPGTGVF
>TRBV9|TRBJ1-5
CASSVGQGIRQPQHF
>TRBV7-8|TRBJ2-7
CASSLGQLTGGMGEQYF
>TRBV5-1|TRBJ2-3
CASSLAGGGCGDTQYF
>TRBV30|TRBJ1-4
CAWSVRGFPEKLFF
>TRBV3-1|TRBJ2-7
CASSQGIAGYYEQYF
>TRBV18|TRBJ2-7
CASSPMQGATYEQYF